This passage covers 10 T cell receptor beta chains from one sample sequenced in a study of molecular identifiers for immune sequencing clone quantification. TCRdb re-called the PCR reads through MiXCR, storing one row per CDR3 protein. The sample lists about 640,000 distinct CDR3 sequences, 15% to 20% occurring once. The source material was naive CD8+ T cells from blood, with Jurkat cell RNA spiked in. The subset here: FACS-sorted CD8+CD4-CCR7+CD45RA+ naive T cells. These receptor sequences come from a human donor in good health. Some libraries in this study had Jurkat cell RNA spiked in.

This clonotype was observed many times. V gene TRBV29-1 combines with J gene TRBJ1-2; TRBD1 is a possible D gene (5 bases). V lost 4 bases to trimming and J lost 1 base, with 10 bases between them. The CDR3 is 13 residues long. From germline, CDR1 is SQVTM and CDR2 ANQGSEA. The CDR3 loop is CSVVLQGNYGYTF. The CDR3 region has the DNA TGCAGCGTTGTACTCCAGGGTAACTATGGCTACACCTTC. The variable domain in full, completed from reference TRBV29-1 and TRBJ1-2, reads SAVISQKPSRDICQRGTSLTIQCQVDSQVTMMFWYRQQPGQSLTLIATANQGSEATYESGFVIDKFPISRPNLTFSTLTVSNMSPEDSSIYLCSVVLQGNYGYTFGSGTRLTVV.

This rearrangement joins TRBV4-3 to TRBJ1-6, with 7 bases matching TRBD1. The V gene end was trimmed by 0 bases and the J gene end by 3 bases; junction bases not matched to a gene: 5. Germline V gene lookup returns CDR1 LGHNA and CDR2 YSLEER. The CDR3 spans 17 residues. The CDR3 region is CASSQEPGQNYNSPLHF. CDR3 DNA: TGCGCCAGCAGCCAAGAGCCGGGACAGAACTATAATTCACCCCTCCACTTT.

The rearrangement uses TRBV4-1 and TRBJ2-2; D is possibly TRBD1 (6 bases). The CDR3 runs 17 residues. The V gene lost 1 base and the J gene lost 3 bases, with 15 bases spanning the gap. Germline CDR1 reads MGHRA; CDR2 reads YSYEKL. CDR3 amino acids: CASSQGQVEVYTGELFF. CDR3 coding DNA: TGCGCCAGCAGCCAAGGACAGGTAGAGGTGTACACCGGGGAGCTGTTTTTT.

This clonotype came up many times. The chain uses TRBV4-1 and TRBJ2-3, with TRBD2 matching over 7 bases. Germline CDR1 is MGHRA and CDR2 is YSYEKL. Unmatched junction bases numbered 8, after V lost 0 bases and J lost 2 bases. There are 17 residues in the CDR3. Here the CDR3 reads CASSQDPGGLLTDTQYF. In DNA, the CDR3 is TGCGCCAGCAGCCAAGATCCTGGGGGACTACTCACAGATACGCAGTATTTT.

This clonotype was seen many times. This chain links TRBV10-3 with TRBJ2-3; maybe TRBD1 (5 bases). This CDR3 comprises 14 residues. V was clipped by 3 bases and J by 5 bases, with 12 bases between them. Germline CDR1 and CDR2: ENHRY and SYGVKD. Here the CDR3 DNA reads TGTGCCATCAGTGATACGGACACCGGAGATACGCAGTATTTT. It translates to CAISDTDTGDTQYF.

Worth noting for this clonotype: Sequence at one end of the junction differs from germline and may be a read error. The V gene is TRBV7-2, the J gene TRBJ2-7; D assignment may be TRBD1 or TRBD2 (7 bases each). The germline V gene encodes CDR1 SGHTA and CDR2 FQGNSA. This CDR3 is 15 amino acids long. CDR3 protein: CASNLAGRGIDEQYF. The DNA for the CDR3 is TGTGCCAGCAACTTAGCGGGCAGGGGGATAGACGAGCAGTACTTC.

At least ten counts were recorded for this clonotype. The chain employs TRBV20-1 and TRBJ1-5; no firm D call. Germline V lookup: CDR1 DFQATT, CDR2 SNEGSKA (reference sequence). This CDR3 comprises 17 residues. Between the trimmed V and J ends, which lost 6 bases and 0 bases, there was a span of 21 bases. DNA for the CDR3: TGCAGTGCCCAAACCCTCGACGGAGGAATTAGCAATCAGCCCCAGCATTTT. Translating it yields CSAQTLDGGISNQPQHF.

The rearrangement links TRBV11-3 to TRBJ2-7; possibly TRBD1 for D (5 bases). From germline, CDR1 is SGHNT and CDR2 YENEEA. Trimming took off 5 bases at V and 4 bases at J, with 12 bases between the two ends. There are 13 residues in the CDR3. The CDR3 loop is CASSLKGEYEQYF. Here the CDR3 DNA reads TGTGCCAGCAGCCTAAAAGGGGAATACGAGCAGTACTTC.

Here the CDR3 DNA reads TGTGCCAGCAGCCTCCGGGCCCTTTCCTACAATGAGCAGTTCTTC. Its translation: CASSLRALSYNEQFF. The V gene is TRBV9, the J gene TRBJ2-1; no definite D call. V was clipped by 4 bases and J by 1 base, with 12 bases between them. Germline V gene sequence: CDR1 SGDLS, CDR2 YYNGEE. The CDR3 runs to 15 residues.

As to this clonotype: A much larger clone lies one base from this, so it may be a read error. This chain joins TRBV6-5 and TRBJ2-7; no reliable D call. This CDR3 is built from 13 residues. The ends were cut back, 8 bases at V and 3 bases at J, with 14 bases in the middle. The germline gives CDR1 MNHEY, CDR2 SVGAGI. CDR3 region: CASAPGVGYEQYF. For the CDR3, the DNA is TGTGCCAGCGCGCCGGGCGTCGGCTACGAGCAGTACTTC.